This TCR beta chain was sequenced during a study of blood T cell repertoires in COVID-19. Study summary: Nucleic acid was either cDNA or gDNA, and it came from T cells, B-cell-depleted T cells, or PBMCs.

V lost 4 bases and J lost 0, with 7 bases in between. Germline CDR1 LGHDT, CDR2 YNNKEL (reference sequence). This CDR3 comprises 13 residues. Under the authors' procedure: Quantification of nucleated cells was approximated via reference gene primer amplification. Repertoires were generated with immunoSEQ multiplex PCR, while TCRdb's copy carries only in-frame clones and drops some. For V, J and clone size, that table is used; D and trimming come from the DNA. The sample contains roughly 340,000 clones, about 87% of which appear only once. The clonotype was recovered from a woman between 50 and 59 years old with COVID-19, enrolled during active disease. The material sequenced was peripheral blood. The V and J genes are TRBV3-1 (or the pseudogene TRBV3-2) and TRBJ2-7; D not certain. The CDR3 loop is CASSRSISYEQYF. Here the CDR3 DNA reads TGTGCCAGCAGCCGAAGCATCTCCTACGAGCAGTACTTC.